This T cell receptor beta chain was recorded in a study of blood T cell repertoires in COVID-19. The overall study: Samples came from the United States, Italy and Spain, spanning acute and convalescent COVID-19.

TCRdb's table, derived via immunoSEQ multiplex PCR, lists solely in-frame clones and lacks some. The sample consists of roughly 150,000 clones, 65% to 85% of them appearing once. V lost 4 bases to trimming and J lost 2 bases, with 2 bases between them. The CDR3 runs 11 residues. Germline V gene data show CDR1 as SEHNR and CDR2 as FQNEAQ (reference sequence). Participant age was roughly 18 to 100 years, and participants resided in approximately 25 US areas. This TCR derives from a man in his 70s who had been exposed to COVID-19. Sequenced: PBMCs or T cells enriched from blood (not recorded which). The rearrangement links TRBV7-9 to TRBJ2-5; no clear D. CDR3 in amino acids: CASSSQETQYF. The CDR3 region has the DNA TGTGCCAGCAGCTCTCAAGAGACCCAGTACTTC.